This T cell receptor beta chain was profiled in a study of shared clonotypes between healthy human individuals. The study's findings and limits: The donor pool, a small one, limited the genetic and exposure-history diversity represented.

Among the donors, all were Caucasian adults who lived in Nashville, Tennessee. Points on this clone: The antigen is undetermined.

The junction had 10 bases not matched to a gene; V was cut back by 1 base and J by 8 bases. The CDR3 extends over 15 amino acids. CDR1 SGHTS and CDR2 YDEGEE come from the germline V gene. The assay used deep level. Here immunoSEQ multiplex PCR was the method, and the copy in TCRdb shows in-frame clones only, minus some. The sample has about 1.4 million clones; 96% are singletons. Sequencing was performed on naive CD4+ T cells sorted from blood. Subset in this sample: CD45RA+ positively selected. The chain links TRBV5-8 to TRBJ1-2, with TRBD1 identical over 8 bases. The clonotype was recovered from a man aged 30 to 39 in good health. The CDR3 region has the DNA TGTGCCAGCAGCTTGTTTACAGGGGGAGTGGGAGGCTACACCTTC. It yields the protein CASSLFTGGVGGYTF.